These 5 T cell receptor beta chains were all obtained from the same sample, sequenced in a study of Graves' ophthalmopathy and Graves' hyperthyroidism. RNA transcripts were the source from which TCR beta CDR3 regions were amplified. HTBI primers were used in a first-round RT-PCR, which preceded a second-round multiplex PCR. TCRdb re-analysed the multiplex PCR reads in MiXCR, keeping a single row per CDR3 protein. Of 1 million to 1.3 million distinct CDR3 sequences listed, less than 45% are singletons. The sample comprised peripheral blood or thyroid tissue (not recorded which). The receptor set was obtained from an adult man with Graves' hyperthyroidism.

This clonotype was counted at least ten times. V gene TRBV2 combines with J gene TRBJ2-7, with D perhaps TRBD1 or TRBD2 (5 bases each). Germline CDR1 SNHLY, CDR2 FYNNEI. This CDR3 comprises 14 residues. Trimming removed 6 bases from V and 0 bases from J, with 12 bases in between. In nucleotides, the CDR3 is TGTGCCAGCAGACCGGGACGGTACTCCTACGAGCAGTACTTC. Encoded protein: CASRPGRYSYEQYF. The full variable domain, in which reference TRBV2 and TRBJ2-7 provide the parts outside the CDR3, is EPEVTQTPSHQVTQMGQEVILRCVPISNHLYFYWYRQILGQKVEFLVSFYNNEISEKSEIFDDQFSVERPDGSNFTLKIRSTKLEDSAMYFCASRPGRYSYEQYFGPGTRLTVT.

In this sample, this clonotype turned up many times. This chain uses TRBV7-2 with TRBJ1-3; D uncertain. The germline V gene has CDR1 SGHTA and CDR2 FQGNSA. V lost 5 bases and J lost 1, with 15 bases in between. The CDR3 covers 16 residues. The DNA of the CDR3 is TGTGCCAGCAGCGTCGTGGGAGTGGCGTCTGGAAACACCATATATTTT. Its protein product is CASSVVGVASGNTIYF.

Details on this clonotype: A much bigger clone sits one base away, suggesting this may be a read error. The chain uses TRBV19 and TRBJ1-1, with 7 bases aligning to TRBD1. The CDR3 runs 16 residues. Looked up from germline, CDR1 is LNHDA and CDR2 is SQIVND (reference sequence). The CDR3 DNA reads as TGTGCCAGTAGTATAGGGACAGGCATTATGAACACTGGAGCTTTCTTT. Translating it yields CASSIGTGIMNTGAFF.

The rearrangement links TRBV11-2 to TRBJ1-2; TRBD1 agrees at 7 bases. The V gene's germline CDR1 is SGHAT and CDR2 FQNNGV. The junction had 12 bases not matched to a gene; V was cut back by 2 bases and J by 6 bases. This CDR3 comprises 16 residues. The CDR3 DNA reads as TGTGCCAGCAGCTTAAAAAGCCGGGACAGATCAGATGGCTACACCTTC. Translation gives CASSLKSRDRSDGYTF.

This clonotype was seen ten or more times. The J gene is TRBJ2-5, the V gene TRBV5-5; 8 nucleotides align to TRBD2. Trimming took 4 bases from V and 5 from J; bases not matched to a gene: 7. CDR1 is SGHKS and CDR2 is YYEKEE in the germline V gene (reference sequence). The CDR3 loop spans 14 amino acids. The CDR3 sequence is CASSPGASGETQYF. In DNA, the CDR3 is TGTGCCAGCAGCCCCGGGGCTAGCGGGGAGACCCAGTACTTC. Full variable domain (remainder filled in from reference TRBV5-5 and TRBJ2-5): DAGVTQSPTHLIKTRGQQVTLRCSPISGHKSVSWYQQVLGQGPQFIFQYYEKEERGRGNFPDRFSARQFPNYSSELNVNALLLGDSALYLCASSPGASGETQYFGPGTRLLVL.